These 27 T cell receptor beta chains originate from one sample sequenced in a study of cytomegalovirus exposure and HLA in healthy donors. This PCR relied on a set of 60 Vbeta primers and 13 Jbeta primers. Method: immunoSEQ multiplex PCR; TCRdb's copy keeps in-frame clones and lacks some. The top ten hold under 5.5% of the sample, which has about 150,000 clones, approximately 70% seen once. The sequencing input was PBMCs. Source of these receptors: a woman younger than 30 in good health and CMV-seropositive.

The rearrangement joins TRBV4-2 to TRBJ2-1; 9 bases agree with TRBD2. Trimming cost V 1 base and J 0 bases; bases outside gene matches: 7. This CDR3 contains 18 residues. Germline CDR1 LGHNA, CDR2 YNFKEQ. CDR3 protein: CASSQVRGGLSSYNEQFF. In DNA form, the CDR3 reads TGTGCCAGCAGCCAAGTGCGGGGGGGGCTAAGCTCCTACAATGAGCAGTTCTTC.

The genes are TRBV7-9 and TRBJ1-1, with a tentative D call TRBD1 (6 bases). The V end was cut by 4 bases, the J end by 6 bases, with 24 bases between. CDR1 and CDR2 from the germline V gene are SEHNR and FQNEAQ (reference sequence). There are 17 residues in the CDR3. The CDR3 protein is CASSSPPPQGSRPEAFF. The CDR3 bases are TGTGCCAGCAGCTCCCCTCCACCCCAGGGGTCGAGACCTGAAGCTTTCTTT.

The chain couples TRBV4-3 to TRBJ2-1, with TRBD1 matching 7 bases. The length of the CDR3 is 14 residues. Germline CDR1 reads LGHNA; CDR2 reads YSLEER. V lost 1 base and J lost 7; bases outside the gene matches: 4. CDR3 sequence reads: CASSQVRGFNEQFF. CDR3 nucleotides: TGCGCCAGCAGCCAAGTCAGGGGGTTTAATGAGCAGTTCTTC.

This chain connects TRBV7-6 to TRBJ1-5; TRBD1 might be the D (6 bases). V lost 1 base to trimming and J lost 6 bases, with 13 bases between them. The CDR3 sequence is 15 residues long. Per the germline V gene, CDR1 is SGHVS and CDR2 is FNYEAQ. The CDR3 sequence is CASSLGGTGPQPQHF. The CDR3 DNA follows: TGTGCCAGCAGCTTAGGGGGAACAGGGCCTCAGCCCCAGCATTTT.

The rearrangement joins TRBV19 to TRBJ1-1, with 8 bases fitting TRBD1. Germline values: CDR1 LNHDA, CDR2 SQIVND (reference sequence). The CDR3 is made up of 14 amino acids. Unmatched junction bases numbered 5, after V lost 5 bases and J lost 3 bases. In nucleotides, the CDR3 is TGTGCCAGTAGTTTCGGACAGGGCTACACTGAAGCTTTCTTT. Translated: CASSFGQGYTEAFF.

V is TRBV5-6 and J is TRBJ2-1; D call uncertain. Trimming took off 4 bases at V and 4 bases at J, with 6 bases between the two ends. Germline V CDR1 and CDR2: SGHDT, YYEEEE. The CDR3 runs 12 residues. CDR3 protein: CASSQTYNEQFF. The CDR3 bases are TGTGCCAGCAGCCAGACATACAATGAGCAGTTCTTC.

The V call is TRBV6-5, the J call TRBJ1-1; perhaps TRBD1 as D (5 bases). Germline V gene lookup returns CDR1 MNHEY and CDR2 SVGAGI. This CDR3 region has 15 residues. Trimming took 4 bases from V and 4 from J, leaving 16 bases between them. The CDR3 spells CASSSLIYQGTEAFF. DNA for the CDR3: TGTGCCAGCAGTTCCCTGATTTATCAGGGCACTGAAGCTTTCTTT.

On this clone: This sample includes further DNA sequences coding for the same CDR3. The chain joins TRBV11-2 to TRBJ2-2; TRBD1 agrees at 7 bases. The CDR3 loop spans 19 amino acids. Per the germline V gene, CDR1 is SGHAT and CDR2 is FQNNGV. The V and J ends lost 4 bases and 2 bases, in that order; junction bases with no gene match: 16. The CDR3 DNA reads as TGTGCCAGCAGCTCAGGCTTACTCGGGACAGTCGACAACACCGGGGAGCTGTTTTTT. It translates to CASSSGLLGTVDNTGELFF.

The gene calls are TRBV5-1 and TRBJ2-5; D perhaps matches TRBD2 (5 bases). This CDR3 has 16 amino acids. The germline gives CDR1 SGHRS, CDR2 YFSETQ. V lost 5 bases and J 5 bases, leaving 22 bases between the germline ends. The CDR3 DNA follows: TGCGCCAGCAGAGTGGGCGACGGAGGTGGGGTGGAGACCCAGTACTTC. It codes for CASRVGDGGGVETQYF.

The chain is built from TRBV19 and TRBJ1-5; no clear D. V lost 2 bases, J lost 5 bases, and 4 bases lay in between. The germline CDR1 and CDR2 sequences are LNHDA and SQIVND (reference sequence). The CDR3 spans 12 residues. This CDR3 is CASSISDQPQHF. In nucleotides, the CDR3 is TGTGCCAGTAGTATATCCGATCAGCCCCAGCATTTT.

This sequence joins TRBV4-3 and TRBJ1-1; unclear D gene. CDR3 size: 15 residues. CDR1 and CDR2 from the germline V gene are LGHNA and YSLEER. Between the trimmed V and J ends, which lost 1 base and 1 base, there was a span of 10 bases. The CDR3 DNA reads TGCGCCAGCAGCCAAGCAGAGCTAGGGAACACTGAAGCTTTCTTT. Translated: CASSQAELGNTEAFF.

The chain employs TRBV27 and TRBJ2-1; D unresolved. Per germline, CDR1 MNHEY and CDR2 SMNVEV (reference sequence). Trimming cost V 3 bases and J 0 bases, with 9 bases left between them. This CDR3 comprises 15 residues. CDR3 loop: CASSFDSSSYNEQFF. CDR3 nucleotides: TGTGCCAGCAGTTTCGACTCAAGCTCCTACAATGAGCAGTTCTTC.

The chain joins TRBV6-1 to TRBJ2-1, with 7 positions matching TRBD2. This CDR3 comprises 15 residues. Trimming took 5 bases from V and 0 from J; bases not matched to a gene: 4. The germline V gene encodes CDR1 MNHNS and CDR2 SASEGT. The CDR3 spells CASSLRGSSYNEQFF. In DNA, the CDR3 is TGTGCCAGCAGTCTGCGGGGGAGCTCCTACAATGAGCAGTTCTTC.

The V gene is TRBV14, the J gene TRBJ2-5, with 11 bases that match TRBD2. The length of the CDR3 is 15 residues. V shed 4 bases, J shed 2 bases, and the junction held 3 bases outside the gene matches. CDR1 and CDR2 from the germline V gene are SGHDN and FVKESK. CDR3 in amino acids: CASSRLAGGQETQYF. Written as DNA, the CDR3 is TGTGCCAGCAGCCGGCTAGCGGGGGGACAAGAGACCCAGTACTTC.

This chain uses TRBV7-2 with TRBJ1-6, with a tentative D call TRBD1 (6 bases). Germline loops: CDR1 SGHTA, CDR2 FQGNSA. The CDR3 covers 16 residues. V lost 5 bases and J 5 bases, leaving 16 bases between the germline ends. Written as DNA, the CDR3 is TGTGCCAGCAGCCCCGGGGGGGGGCTGGATAATTCACCCCTCCACTTT. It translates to CASSPGGGLDNSPLHF.

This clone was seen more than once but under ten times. The CDR3 sequence is CASSYTEGEQFF. Written as DNA, the CDR3 is TGTGCCAGCAGTTACACAGAGGGTGAGCAGTTCTTC. The chain carries TRBV6-6 and TRBJ2-1, with D perhaps TRBD2 (5 bases). The V end was cut by 2 bases, the J end by 9 bases, with 8 bases between. The CDR3 spans 12 residues. In germline, CDR1 is MNHNY, CDR2 SVGAGI (reference sequence).

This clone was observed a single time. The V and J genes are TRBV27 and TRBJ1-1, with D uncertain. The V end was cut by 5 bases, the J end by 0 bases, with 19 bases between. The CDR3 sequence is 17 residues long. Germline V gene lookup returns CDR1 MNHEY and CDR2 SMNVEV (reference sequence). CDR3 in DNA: TGTGCCAGCAGTATCTCGGGTGCGGCCCGGATGAACACTGAAGCTTTCTTT. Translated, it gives CASSISGAARMNTEAFF.

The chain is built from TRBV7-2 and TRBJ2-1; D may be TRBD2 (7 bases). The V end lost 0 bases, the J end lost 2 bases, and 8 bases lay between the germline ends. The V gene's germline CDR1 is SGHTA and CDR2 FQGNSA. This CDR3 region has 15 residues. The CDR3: CASSLAGGPYNEQFF. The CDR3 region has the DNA TGTGCCAGCAGCTTAGCGGGGGGGCCCTACAATGAGCAGTTCTTC.

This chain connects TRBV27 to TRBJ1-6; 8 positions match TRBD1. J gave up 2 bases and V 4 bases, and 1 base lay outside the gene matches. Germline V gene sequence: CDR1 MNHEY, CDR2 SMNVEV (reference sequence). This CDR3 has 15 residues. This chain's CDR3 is CASSWTGPYNSPLHF. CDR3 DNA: TGTGCCAGCAGTTGGACAGGGCCCTATAATTCACCCCTCCACTTT.

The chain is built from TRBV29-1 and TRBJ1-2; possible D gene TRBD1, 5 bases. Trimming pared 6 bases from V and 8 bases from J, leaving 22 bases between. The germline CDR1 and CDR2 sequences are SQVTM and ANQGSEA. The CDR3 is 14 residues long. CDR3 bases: TGCAGCGTCCCCAGCCAGACAGAGGTAGAGGGCTACACCTTC. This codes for CSVPSQTEVEGYTF.

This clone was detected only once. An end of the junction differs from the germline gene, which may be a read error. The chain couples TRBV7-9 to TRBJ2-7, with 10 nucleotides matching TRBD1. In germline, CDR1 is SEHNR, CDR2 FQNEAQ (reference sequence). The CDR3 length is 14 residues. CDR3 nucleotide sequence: TGTTCCAGCAGCTCGACAGGGGGCACCTACGAGCAGTACTTC. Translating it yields CSSSSTGGTYEQYF.

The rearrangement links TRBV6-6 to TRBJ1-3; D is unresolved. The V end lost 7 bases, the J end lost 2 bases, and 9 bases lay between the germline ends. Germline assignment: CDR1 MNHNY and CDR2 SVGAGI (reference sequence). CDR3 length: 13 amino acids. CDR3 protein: CASTKIAGNTIYF. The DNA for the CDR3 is TGTGCCAGCACCAAAATAGCTGGAAACACCATATATTTT.

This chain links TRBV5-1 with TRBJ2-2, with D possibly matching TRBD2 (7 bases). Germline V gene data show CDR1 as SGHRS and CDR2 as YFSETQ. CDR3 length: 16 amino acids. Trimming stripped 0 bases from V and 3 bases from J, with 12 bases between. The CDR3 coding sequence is TGCGCCAGCAGCTTGGCGGGGGGCGGTCACACCGGGGAGCTGTTTTTT. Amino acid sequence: CASSLAGGGHTGELFF.

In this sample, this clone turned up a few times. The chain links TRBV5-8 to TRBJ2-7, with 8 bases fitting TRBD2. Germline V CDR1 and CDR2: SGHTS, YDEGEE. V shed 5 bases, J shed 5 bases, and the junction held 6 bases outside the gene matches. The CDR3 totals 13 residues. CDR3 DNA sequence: TGTGCCAGCAGTTCCGGGGGGGCCCACGAGCAGTACTTC. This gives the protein CASSSGGAHEQYF.

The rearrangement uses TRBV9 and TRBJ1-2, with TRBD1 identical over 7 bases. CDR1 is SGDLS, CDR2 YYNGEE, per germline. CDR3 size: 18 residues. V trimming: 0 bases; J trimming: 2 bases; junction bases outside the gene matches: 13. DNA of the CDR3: TGTGCCAGCAGCGTAGCCTCCGGGGGACAGAACTTAAACTATGGCTACACCTTC. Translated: CASSVASGGQNLNYGYTF. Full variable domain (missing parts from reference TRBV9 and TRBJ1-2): DSGVTQTPKHLITATGQRVTLRCSPRSGDLSVYWYQQSLDQGLQFLIQYYNGEERAKGNILERFSAQQFPDLHSELNLSSLELGDSALYFCASSVASGGQNLNYGYTFGSGTRLTVV.

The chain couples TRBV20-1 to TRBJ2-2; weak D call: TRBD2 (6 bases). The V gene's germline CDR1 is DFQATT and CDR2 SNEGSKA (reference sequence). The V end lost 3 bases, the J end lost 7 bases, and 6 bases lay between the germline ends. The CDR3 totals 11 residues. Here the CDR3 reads CSAREGGELFF. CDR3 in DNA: TGCAGTGCTAGGGAGGGCGGGGAGCTGTTTTTT.

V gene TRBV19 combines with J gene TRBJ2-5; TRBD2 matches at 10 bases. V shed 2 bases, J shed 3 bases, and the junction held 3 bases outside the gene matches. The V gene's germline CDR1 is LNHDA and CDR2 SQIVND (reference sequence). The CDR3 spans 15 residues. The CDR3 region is CASSIPGLAEETQYF. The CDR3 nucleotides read TGTGCCAGTAGTATACCCGGACTAGCGGAAGAGACCCAGTACTTC.